The 13 T cell receptor beta chains below come from one sample, sequenced in a study of OX40 agonist ivuxolimab in advanced cancers. Only in-frame clones appear in the TCRdb table, and some are missing; sequencing was by immunoSEQ multiplex PCR. In the table there are tens of thousands of clones, around 83% of which are singletons. Specimen: CD4+ or CD8+ T cells sorted from blood, collected in a trial of the OX40 agonist ivuxolimab. The receptors originated from an adult with an advanced solid tumor such as melanoma, head and neck, liver or kidney cancer.

The rearrangement joins TRBV11-2 to TRBJ1-5; unclear D gene. V was shortened by 4 bases and J by 6 bases, with 10 bases between the two germline ends. The CDR3 consists of 13 residues. CDR1 is SGHAT and CDR2 is FQNNGV in the germline V gene. CDR3 sequence: CASSSEGGQPQHF. The CDR3 DNA is TGTGCCAGCAGCTCCGAGGGTGGTCAGCCCCAGCATTTT.

This clone was seen more than once but under ten times. The chain employs TRBV6-5 and TRBJ1-2; no definite D call. The CDR3 totals 13 residues. V lost 6 bases, J lost 7 bases, and 15 bases lay in between. Germline CDR1 MNHEY, CDR2 SVGAGI. The CDR3 region has the DNA TGTGCCAGCAGCCCCCAGTACAGTGCTGGCTACACCTTC. It translates to CASSPQYSAGYTF.

The CDR3 loop reads CASSLVTRRETQYF. As DNA, the CDR3 is TGTGCCAGCAGCCTCGTCACTAGAAGAGAGACCCAGTACTTC. V gene TRBV5-4 combines with J gene TRBJ2-5, with D perhaps matching TRBD2 (5 bases). The CDR3 length is 14 residues. V dropped 4 bases and J dropped 4 bases, with 14 bases sitting between them. Germline V gene data show CDR1 as SGHNT and CDR2 as YYREEE (reference sequence).

The chain carries TRBV19 and TRBJ2-1, with 10 bases fitting TRBD2. The CDR3 consists of 11 residues. Germline lookup yields CDR1 LNHDA and CDR2 SQIVND (reference sequence). V was clipped by 9 bases and J by 10 bases; unmatched bases: 3. CDR3 protein: CASSLAGEQFF. The CDR3 coding sequence is TGTGCCAGCTCACTAGCGGGGGAGCAGTTCTTC.

The chain recombines TRBV5-1 with TRBJ2-7; TRBD2 matches at 9 bases. Looked up from germline, CDR1 is SGHRS and CDR2 is YFSETQ. The ends lost 0 bases at V and 4 bases at J; junction bases unmatched: 14. The CDR3 has 18 amino acids. CDR3 sequence (DNA): TGCGCCAGCAGCTTGGTGCCGGCGGGGGGGTTATCTTCTTACGAGCAGTACTTC. This encodes CASSLVPAGGLSSYEQYF.

This clone was seen once. The rearrangement joins TRBV6-5 to TRBJ1-1; 11 positions match TRBD1. Germline V gives CDR1 MNHEY, CDR2 SVGAGI. The CDR3 has 14 amino acids. The J segment lost 4 bases and the V segment lost 4 bases, leaving 2 bases of the junction unmatched. The CDR3 sequence: CASSLGQGVTEAFF. The DNA for the CDR3 is TGTGCCAGCAGTTTGGGACAGGGGGTCACTGAAGCTTTCTTT.

This clone was counted a few times. V and J are TRBV5-1 and TRBJ1-1, with TRBD1 identical over 8 bases. CDR1 is SGHRS, CDR2 YFSETQ, per germline. The V segment lost 3 bases and the J segment 5 bases; nucleotides outside the gene matches: 0. The CDR3 loop spans 12 amino acids. The CDR3 coding sequence is TGCGCCAGCAGCTGGGACAGGACTGAAGCTTTCTTT. Translating gives CASSWDRTEAFF.

This clone occurred once. V and J are TRBV5-1 and TRBJ1-3; 10 bases align to TRBD1. The V gene end was trimmed by 3 bases and the J gene end by 8 bases; junction bases not matched to a gene: 2. CDR3 length: 13 residues. Germline V gene lookup returns CDR1 SGHRS and CDR2 YFSETQ. The CDR3 nucleotides read TGCGCCAGCAGCTGGGACAGGGGAGACACCATATATTTT. Translated: CASSWDRGDTIYF. The full variable domain, completed using reference TRBV5-1 and TRBJ1-3, is KAGVTQTPRYLIKTRGQQVTLSCSPISGHRSVSWYQQTPGQGLQFLFEYFSETQRNKGNFPGRFSGRQFSNSRSEMNVSTLELGDSALYLCASSWDRGDTIYFGEGSWLTVV.

This clone was seen only once. The chain carries TRBV19 and TRBJ2-3; D possibly corresponds to TRBD1 (5 bases). V lost 2 bases to trimming and J lost 6 bases, with 12 bases between them. The CDR3 contains 14 residues. Germline V gene data show CDR1 as LNHDA and CDR2 as SQIVND (reference sequence). The CDR3 loop reads CASSITPGSDTQYF. The CDR3 DNA follows: TGTGCCAGTAGTATAACTCCAGGGTCGGATACGCAGTATTTT. Full variable domain (missing parts from reference TRBV19 and TRBJ2-3): DGGITQSPKYLFRKEGQNVTLSCEQNLNHDAMYWYRQDPGQGLRLIYYSQIVNDFQKGDIAEGYSVSREKKESFPLTVTSAQKNPTAFYLCASSITPGSDTQYFGPGTRLTVL.

The rearrangement links TRBV5-1 to TRBJ2-7; D uncertain. Germline CDR1 is SGHRS and CDR2 is YFSETQ. The CDR3 loop spans 13 amino acids. The V and J ends lost 0 bases and 0 bases respectively, with 4 bases between them. The CDR3 DNA follows: TGCGCCAGCAGCTTGGAAGTCTCCTACGAGCAGTACTTC. Amino acids: CASSLEVSYEQYF. Using reference TRBV5-1 and TRBJ2-7 for the parts outside the CDR3, the full variable domain is KAGVTQTPRYLIKTRGQQVTLSCSPISGHRSVSWYQQTPGQGLQFLFEYFSETQRNKGNFPGRFSGRQFSNSRSEMNVSTLELGDSALYLCASSLEVSYEQYFGPGTRLTVT.

The chain combines TRBV6-1 with TRBJ2-2, with D possibly being TRBD1 (6 bases). CDR3 length: 15 residues. Trimming cost V 1 base and J 7 bases, with 13 bases left between them. Germline V gene lookup returns CDR1 MNHNS and CDR2 SASEGT. The CDR3 loop reads CASSEVHRVDGELFF. DNA of the CDR3: TGTGCCAGCAGTGAAGTGCACAGGGTGGACGGGGAGCTGTTTTTT.

The chain joins TRBV10-1 to TRBJ2-7; the match to TRBD2 covers 11 bases. J gave up 4 bases and V 9 bases, and 17 bases lay outside the gene matches. Germline CDR1 WNHNN, CDR2 SYGVQD (reference sequence). The CDR3 extends over 17 amino acids. The CDR3 bases are TGCGCCAGTCTCCTATTAGACGGGACTAGCGGATCATACGAGCAGTACTTC. This sequence encodes CASLLLDGTSGSYEQYF.

The CDR3 protein is CASGRGSEDTQYF. As DNA, the CDR3 is TGCGCCAGCGGGCGAGGTAGCGAAGATACGCAGTATTTT. This sequence joins TRBV5-1 and TRBJ2-3; D might be TRBD2 (5 bases). The germline CDR1 and CDR2 sequences are SGHRS and YFSETQ. The CDR3 runs to 13 residues. The ends were cut back, 7 bases at V and 5 bases at J, with 14 bases in the middle.